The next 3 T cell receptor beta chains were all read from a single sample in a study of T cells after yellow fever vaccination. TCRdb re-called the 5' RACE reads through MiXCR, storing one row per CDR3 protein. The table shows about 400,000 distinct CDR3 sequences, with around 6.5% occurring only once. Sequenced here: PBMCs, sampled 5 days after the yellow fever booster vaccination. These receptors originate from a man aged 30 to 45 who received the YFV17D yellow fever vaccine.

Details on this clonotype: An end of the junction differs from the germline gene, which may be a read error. The CDR3 region is CCARVRGGRALNEQFF. CDR3 coding DNA: TGCTGTGCTAGAGTGAGGGGCGGGAGGGCCCTCAATGAGCAGTTCTTC. The chain combines TRBV20-1 with TRBJ2-1; 9 bases fit TRBD2. CDR1 is DFQATT and CDR2 is SNEGSKA in the germline V gene (reference sequence). This CDR3 spans 16 amino acids.

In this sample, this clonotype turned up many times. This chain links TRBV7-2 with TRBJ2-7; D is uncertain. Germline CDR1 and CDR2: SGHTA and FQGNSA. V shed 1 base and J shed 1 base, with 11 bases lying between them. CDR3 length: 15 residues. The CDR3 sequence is CASSLGGSRSYEQYF. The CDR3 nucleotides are TGTGCCAGCAGCTTAGGCGGTAGCCGATCCTACGAGCAGTACTTC.

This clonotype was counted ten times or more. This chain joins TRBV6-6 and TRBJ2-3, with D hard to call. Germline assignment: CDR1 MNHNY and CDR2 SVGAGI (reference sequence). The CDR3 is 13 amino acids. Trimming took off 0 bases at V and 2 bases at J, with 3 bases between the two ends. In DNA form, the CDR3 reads TGTGCCAGCAGTTACTCCTCCACAGATACGCAGTATTTT. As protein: CASSYSSTDTQYF.